The 6 T cell receptor beta chains reported below all come from one sample, sequenced in a study of T cells after yellow fever vaccination. From the 5' RACE reads, TCRdb called clonotypes with MiXCR, one entry per CDR3 protein. The sample consists of fewer than 350,000 distinct CDR3 sequences, 3% to 4.5% of them appearing once. Source: PBMCs, taken on the day of the yellow fever booster vaccination. The receptors were gathered from a man aged 18 to 29 who received the YFV17D yellow fever vaccine.

This clonotype was seen more than once but under ten times. The gene calls are TRBV5-1 and TRBJ2-3; D may be TRBD1 (6 bases). V was clipped by 8 bases and J by 1 base, with 14 bases between them. CDR1 is SGHRS and CDR2 is YFSETQ in the germline V gene. The CDR3 has 14 amino acids. The CDR3 region is CASCPGHGTDTQYF. DNA of the CDR3: TGCGCCAGTTGCCCGGGACACGGCACAGATACGCAGTATTTT.

This clonotype occurred many times. V usage is TRBV9 and J usage is TRBJ2-3, with no clear D. The germline gives CDR1 SGDLS, CDR2 YYNGEE. Deletions cut 0 bases from V and 0 bases from J, with 5 bases between. There are 14 residues in the CDR3. CDR3 region: CASSVVQSTDTQYF. The CDR3 nucleotides read TGTGCCAGCAGCGTAGTACAGAGCACAGATACGCAGTATTTT.

This clonotype occurred a few times. The chain recombines TRBV20-1 with TRBJ1-6; D is possibly TRBD1 (6 bases). Germline-derived CDR1 and CDR2 are DFQATT and SNEGSKA (reference sequence). The germline V and J ends were trimmed by 3 bases and 10 bases, with 13 bases remaining between them. This CDR3 comprises 13 residues. CDR3 nucleotide sequence: TGCAGTGCTAGCCCCAGGGGTAGGTCACCCCTCCACTTT. Amino acid sequence: CSASPRGRSPLHF.

This clonotype occurred many times. The chain couples TRBV6-2 or TRBV6-3 to TRBJ1-5; the D gene is possibly TRBD1 (5 bases). There are 14 residues in the CDR3. V was trimmed by 2 bases and J by 7 bases, leaving 12 bases between them. Germline CDR1 and CDR2: MNHEY and SVGEGT. The CDR3 region has the DNA TGTGCCAGCAGTTACATTGGGGGTTACCAGCCCCAGCATTTT. Residues: CASSYIGGYQPQHF.

The sample holds many counts of this clonotype. The genes are TRBV7-2 and TRBJ2-5; tentative D call: TRBD1 (5 bases). V lost 3 bases to trimming and J lost 5 bases, with 13 bases between them. This CDR3 is built from 14 residues. Germline values: CDR1 SGHTA, CDR2 FQGNSA. The chain's CDR3 is CASSLMTDDETQYF. The CDR3 DNA sequence: TGTGCCAGCAGCTTGATGACAGACGATGAGACCCAGTACTTC.

This clonotype was seen only a few times. This chain joins TRBV5-1 and TRBJ2-3; 10 bases map to TRBD2. V shed 6 bases, J shed 5 bases, and the junction held 6 bases outside the gene matches. This CDR3 contains 14 residues. CDR1 SGHRS and CDR2 YFSETQ come from the germline V gene. For the CDR3, the DNA is TGCGCCAGCAACGGACTAGCGGTCGGAGATACGCAGTATTTT. Its translation: CASNGLAVGDTQYF.